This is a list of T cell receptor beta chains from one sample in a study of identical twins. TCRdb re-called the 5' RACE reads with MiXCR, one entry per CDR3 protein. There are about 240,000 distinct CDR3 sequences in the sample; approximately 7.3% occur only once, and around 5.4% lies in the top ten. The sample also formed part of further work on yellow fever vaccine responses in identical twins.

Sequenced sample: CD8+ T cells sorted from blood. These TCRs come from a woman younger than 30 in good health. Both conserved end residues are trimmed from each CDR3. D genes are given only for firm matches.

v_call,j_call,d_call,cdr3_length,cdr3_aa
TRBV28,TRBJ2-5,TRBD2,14,ASTTVSSGTLETQY
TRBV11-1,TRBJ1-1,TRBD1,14,ASSLAFGGQGTEAF
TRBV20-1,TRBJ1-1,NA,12,SARGIDSDTEAF
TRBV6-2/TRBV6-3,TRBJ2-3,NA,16,ASTQPTGTRLYTDTQY
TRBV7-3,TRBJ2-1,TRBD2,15,ASSDRERELLYNEQF
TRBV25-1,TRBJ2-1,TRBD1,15,ASSEEGTGATYNEQF
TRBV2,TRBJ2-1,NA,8,ASRGNEQF
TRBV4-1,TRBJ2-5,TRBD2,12,ASSQADGRQTQY
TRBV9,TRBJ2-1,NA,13,ASSAPGTTENEQF
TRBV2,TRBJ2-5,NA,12,ASSDIGTVETQY
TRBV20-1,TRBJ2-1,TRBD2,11,SGGAGGPNEQF
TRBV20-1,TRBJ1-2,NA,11,SARDLDDYGYT
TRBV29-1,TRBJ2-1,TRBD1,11,SVETGGHNEQF
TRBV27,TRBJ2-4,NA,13,ASMRVMAGKNIQY
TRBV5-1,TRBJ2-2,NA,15,ASSLEAVGVVTGELF
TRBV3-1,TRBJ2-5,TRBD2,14,ASSQAPISGRETQY
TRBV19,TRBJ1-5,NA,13,ASREDGNSNQPQH
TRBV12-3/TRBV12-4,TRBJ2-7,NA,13,ASSYLEGSSYEQY
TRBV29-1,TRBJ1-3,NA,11,SATESTGNTIY
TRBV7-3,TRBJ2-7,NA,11,ASSSESGYEQY
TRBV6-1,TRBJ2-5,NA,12,ASSRSGMGETQY